This entry describes one TCR beta chain. Sequenced by immunoSEQ multiplex PCR; TCRdb stores in-frame clones only, minus some. The sample consists of under 200,000 clones, roughly 91% of them appearing once. Trimming took off 2 bases at V and 1 base at J, with 7 bases between the two ends. This CDR3 region has 15 residues. The V gene's germline CDR1 is SGHNT and CDR2 YYREEE (reference sequence). These data come from a study of control samples from healthy donors and cancer patients. The material sequenced was blood. The gene calls are TRBV5-4 and TRBJ2-6; D call uncertain. The TCR was taken from a woman in her twenties or thirties in good health. The CDR3 bases are TGTGCCAGCAGCTTCCCGGTTTCTGGGGCCAACGTCCTGACTTTC. Its protein is CASSFPVSGANVLTF.